This T cell receptor beta chain was sequenced for a study of low-dose radiotherapy and immunotherapy resistance in tumors. Study-wide context: For Cohort 1, fractions of 0.5 Gy were given every 2 weeks, reaching 6.5 Gy overall. Cohort 2 received 1 Gy per fraction every two weeks, totaling 13 Gy over 26 weeks. Every day for four cycles from cycle 1 day 1, patients took 300 mg of oral aspirin.

Patients who could take part had advanced solid tumors with no tumor-infiltrating lymphocytes. Losses at the gene ends were 4 bases for V and 6 bases for J; bases not matched to a gene: 14. The CDR3 extends over 16 amino acids. Alpha- and beta-chain coverage of first-strand cDNA came from TRAV- and TRBV-specific primers. The PCR that amplified TCRs ran for around 20 cycles, relying on a constant-region primer and a V-primer adapter. TCRdb reprocessed the reads with MiXCR, giving one entry per CDR3 protein. The table includes more than 12,000 distinct CDR3 sequences, roughly 48% detected once. The sequence was collected from a human donor with advanced metastatic prostate, ovarian, gallbladder or colorectal cancer (not recorded which). This table probably holds off-target reads from a library built for another chain. The V gene is TRBV23-1, the J gene TRBJ2-7; TRBD1 matches 8 bases. TRBV23-1 is filed as an ORF, its function uncertain. DNA of the CDR3: TGCGCCAGCAGTCGCAACCCTTCCAGGGGGCATCTCGAGCAGTACTTC. It yields the protein CASSRNPSRGHLEQYF.